The TCR beta chain described here comes from a study of shared clonotypes between healthy human individuals. The CDR3 runs to 14 residues. V lost 4 bases, J lost 3 bases, and 5 bases stayed unmatched. The germline V gene encodes CDR1 SGHNT and CDR2 YYREEE (reference sequence). The study's findings and limits: The genetic and exposure-history diversity represented was limited by few donors.

The assay was immunoSEQ multiplex PCR, and TCRdb's table has in-frame clones only and misses some. Among under 1,900,000 clones, approximately 98.5% were seen once, and the ten largest hold about 0.35%. As for this clone: Antigen: not known.

This TCR was sampled from a man under 40 in good health. V gene TRBV5-4 combines with J gene TRBJ2-3, with 7 bases lining up with TRBD2. Source material: naive CD4+ T cells sorted from blood. Regarding subset: CD45RA+ positively selected. As DNA, the CDR3 is TGTGCCAGCAGCACTAGCGAGTCTACAGATACGCAGTATTTT. This translates into CASSTSESTDTQYF.